The entry below gives a single T cell receptor beta chain sequence along with its context. Its antigen is not identified. The data were obtained in a study of blood T cells in healthy people across ages. Whole-study results and caveats: The diversity estimates, figures obtained from one million T cells, were considered underestimates. Across the age range, TCR beta diversity per million T cells fell in a roughly linear way.

Total RNA amounts of at least 6 micrograms were extracted per sample. Primed by a sample-barcoded 5' primer and a J-beta primer mix, a second PCR proceeded for about 6 to 11 cycles. A single record per CDR3 protein comes from TCRdb applying MiXCR to the 5' RACE reads. The sample holds about 1.8 million distinct CDR3 sequences; roughly 50% are singletons and the top ten take roughly 2.1%. This CDR3 spans 10 amino acids. Trimming cost V 7 bases and J 8 bases, with 7 bases left between them. The germline gives CDR1 SGHRS, CDR2 YFSETQ. The receptor's source is a woman between 40 and 55 years old in good health. Sequenced sample: blood. The chain links TRBV5-1 to TRBJ2-1; D may match TRBD1 or TRBD2 (5 bases each). CDR3 amino acids: CASRGHEQFF. The CDR3 coding sequence is TGCGCCAGCCGGGGACATGAGCAGTTCTTC.